Sequencing of this TCR beta chain was carried out in a study of OX40 agonist ivuxolimab in advanced cancers. Study as a whole: Age averaged around 59 years (range about 20 to 80), and roughly 80% were male. Three individuals attained partial responses, comprising one hepatocellular carcinoma case and two cutaneous melanoma cases.

As regards this clone: Its antigen remains unknown.

This table comes from immunoSEQ multiplex PCR, and its TCRdb copy is limited to in-frame clones, with some not included. The sample includes some 96,000 clones, over 75% of them seen just once. Notes on the study in general: Expanded clones tended on average to be more numerous among CD8+ T cells than CD4+.

The sequence came from an adult with an advanced solid tumor such as melanoma, head and neck, liver or kidney cancer. This specimen was CD4+ or CD8+ T cells sorted from blood, taken in a trial of the OX40 agonist ivuxolimab.

The CDR3 nucleotides read TGTGCCAGCAGTACCAAAAACATTCAGTACTTC. This codes for CASSTKNIQYF. The chain is built from TRBV6-1 and TRBJ2-4; D is uncertain. The CDR3 covers 11 residues. The germline V gene has CDR1 MNHNS and CDR2 SASEGT. V was pared by 5 bases and J by 2 bases, with 1 base between.